The subject of this entry is one TCR beta chain. The target antigen is unknown. The data are from a study of cytomegalovirus exposure and HLA in healthy donors. General observations from the study: With later analysis, a missense DCLRE1C variant became linked to TCR beta V- and J-gene trimming.

Vbeta (60) and Jbeta (13) primers were used in the PCR. This table comes from immunoSEQ multiplex PCR, and its TCRdb copy is limited to in-frame clones, with some not included. The top ten clones hold 3% of a sample with under 200,000 clones, over 70% of them seen once. The germline gives CDR1 SGDLS, CDR2 YYNGEE. CDR3 length equals 14 residues. V lost 9 bases and J lost 1, with 16 bases in between. Healthy bone marrow donors made up the cohort. The source is a woman between 45 and 65 years old in good health and CMV-seropositive. Sequenced material: PBMCs. The V call is TRBV9, the J call TRBJ1-2; D is undetermined. As DNA, the CDR3 is TGTGCCACATTGGAGAGAGAAGGTAACTATGGCTACACCTTC. Amino acids: CATLEREGNYGYTF.